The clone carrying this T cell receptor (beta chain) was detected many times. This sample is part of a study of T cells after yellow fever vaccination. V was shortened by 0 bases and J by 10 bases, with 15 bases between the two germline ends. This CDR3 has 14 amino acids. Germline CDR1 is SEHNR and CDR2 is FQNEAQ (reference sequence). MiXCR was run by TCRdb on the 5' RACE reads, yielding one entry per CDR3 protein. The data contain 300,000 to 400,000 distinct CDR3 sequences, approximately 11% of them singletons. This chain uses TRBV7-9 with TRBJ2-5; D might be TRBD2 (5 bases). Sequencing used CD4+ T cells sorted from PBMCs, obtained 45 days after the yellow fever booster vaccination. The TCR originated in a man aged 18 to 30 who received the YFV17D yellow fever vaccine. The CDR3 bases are TGTGCCAGCAGCTTAGCTAGTTCGGTGGGAGACCAGTACTTC. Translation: CASSLASSVGDQYF.